These 24 T cell receptor beta chains originate from one sample sequenced in a study of T-cell memory formation after mild COVID-19. TCRdb itself ran the 5' RACE reads through MiXCR, one entry per CDR3 protein. The sample includes about 140,000 distinct CDR3 sequences, more than 13% of them seen just once. The specimen was PBMCs or a T cell subset sorted from them (not recorded which). The receptors derive from an adult woman who had mild COVID-19 (a few samples of this study predate the infection). Cell type and time point are not known.

This clonotype was recorded a few times. The rearrangement links TRBV6-6 to TRBJ2-1; 7 bases agree with TRBD2. Trimming took 7 bases from V and 5 from J; bases not matched to a gene: 8. This CDR3 is 14 amino acids long. CDR1 MNHNY and CDR2 SVGAGI come from the germline V gene (reference sequence). The CDR3 here is CASTSGIYNNEQFF. Here the CDR3 DNA reads TGTGCCAGCACTAGCGGTATTTACAACAATGAGCAGTTCTTC.

This clonotype was seen a handful of times. This chain connects TRBV27 to TRBJ2-2, with 8 bases matching TRBD2. The CDR3 extends over 15 amino acids. Germline trimming cut 4 bases from V and 7 bases from J; bases unmatched to any gene: 8. CDR1 is MNHEY and CDR2 is SMNVEV in the germline V gene (reference sequence). The CDR3 region has the DNA TGTGCCAGCAGTTCCGGGACTAGACACGTCGGGGAGCTGTTTTTT. It translates to CASSSGTRHVGELFF.

This clonotype was counted between two and nine times. V is TRBV6-2 or TRBV6-3 and J is TRBJ2-1; D may correspond to TRBD1 or TRBD2 (5 bases each). Deletions cut 6 bases from V and 4 bases from J, with 19 bases between. This CDR3 has 16 residues. The germline gives CDR1 MNHEY, CDR2 SVGEGT. The CDR3 sequence is CASSEVPGTGYNEQFF. DNA of the CDR3: TGTGCCAGCAGCGAAGTCCCGGGGACGGGGTACAATGAGCAGTTCTTC.

The chain uses TRBV27 and TRBJ2-7; weak D call: TRBD2 (5 bases). V gave up 3 bases and J gave up 2 bases, with 11 bases separating them. Germline CDR1 MNHEY, CDR2 SMNVEV (reference sequence). The CDR3 consists of 14 residues. In DNA, the CDR3 is TGTGCCAGCAGTTTGATAGGGAGCACCTACGAGCAGTACTTC. Protein sequence: CASSLIGSTYEQYF.

This clonotype was seen ten or more times. J is TRBJ1-2 and V is TRBV12-3 or TRBV12-4; 8 bases are a match to TRBD1. J lost 5 bases, V lost 5 bases, and 13 bases had no gene match. CDR3 size: 16 residues. The CDR3 loop is CASSKTTGTGRYGYTF. The CDR3 nucleotides are TGTGCCAGCAGTAAGACAACCGGGACAGGTCGATATGGCTACACCTTC.

The chain combines TRBV7-9 with TRBJ2-7; D may be TRBD1 (5 bases). Looked up from germline, CDR1 is SEHNR and CDR2 is FQNEAQ (reference sequence). The CDR3 has 16 amino acids. Trimming took 1 base from V and 2 from J, leaving 15 bases between them. CDR3 loop: CASSLGDSLLTYEQYF. The DNA of the CDR3 is TGTGCCAGCAGCTTAGGTGACAGTCTTTTAACCTACGAGCAGTACTTC.

This clonotype was seen only a few times. The rearrangement joins TRBV7-2 to TRBJ1-5; D gene unclear. CDR3 length: 18 residues. CDR1 SGHTA and CDR2 FQGNSA come from the germline V gene. V lost 0 bases and J lost 3, with 18 bases in between. CDR3 nucleotide sequence: TGTGCCAGCAGCTTAGCTCAGAGGGATGGAGTACTCAATCAGCCCCAGCATTTT. It encodes CASSLAQRDGVLNQPQHF. The entire variable domain, with the rest obtained from reference TRBV7-2 and TRBJ1-5, is as follows: GAGVSQSPSNKVTEKGKDVELRCDPISGHTALYWYRQSLGQGLEFLIYFQGNSAPDKSGLPSDRFSAERTGGSVSTLTIQRTQQEDSAVYLCASSLAQRDGVLNQPQHFGDGTRLSIL.

The rearrangement joins TRBV15 to TRBJ2-6, with D unresolved. Looked up from germline, CDR1 is LNHNV and CDR2 is YYDKDF (reference sequence). The CDR3 sequence is 16 residues long. The V gene lost 2 bases and the J gene lost 2 bases, with 10 bases spanning the gap. CDR3 coding DNA: TGTGCCACCAGCAGAATAGACATGGCTGGGGCCAACGTCCTGACTTTC. Protein sequence: CATSRIDMAGANVLTF.

This clonotype was counted only a few times. The CDR3 DNA reads TGTGCCAGCTCACCTTGGTCCATAGGAGATACGCAGTATTTT. This translates into CASSPWSIGDTQYF. The V gene is TRBV18, the J gene TRBJ2-3; D gene unclear. This CDR3 contains 14 residues. CDR1 KGHSH and CDR2 LQKENI come from the germline V gene. Trimming shortened V by 3 bases and J by 5 bases, and 12 bases separated the two germline ends.

This sequence joins TRBV12-3 or TRBV12-4 and TRBJ2-3, with D uncertain. CDR3 length: 15 amino acids. Trimming took 5 bases from V and 6 from J, leaving 18 bases between them. DNA for the CDR3: TGTGCCAGCAGTGAGTTCTGGTCGGTAGCCGATACGCAGTATTTT. Translation gives CASSEFWSVADTQYF.

This clonotype was counted between two and nine times. The V gene is TRBV5-1, the J gene TRBJ2-1; TRBD2 is a possible D gene (6 bases). From germline, CDR1 is SGHRS and CDR2 YFSETQ. Trimming took off 2 bases at V and 5 bases at J, with 14 bases between the two ends. The CDR3 loop spans 15 amino acids. The CDR3, as DNA: TGCGCCAGCAGCTTTACGGGGGTGGGGAACAATGAGCAGTTCTTC. Its protein is CASSFTGVGNNEQFF.

This clonotype was seen at least ten times. The rearrangement joins TRBV29-1 to TRBJ2-1; no clear D. The V end lost 4 bases, the J end lost 0 bases, and 19 bases lay between the germline ends. Germline V gene lookup returns CDR1 SQVTM and CDR2 ANQGSEA. This CDR3 contains 17 residues. This CDR3 is CSVGWAGGFVSYNEQFF. In DNA form, the CDR3 reads TGCAGCGTTGGGTGGGCAGGCGGATTCGTCTCCTACAATGAGCAGTTCTTC.

There are a few counts of this clonotype. The rearrangement uses TRBV11-2 and TRBJ1-5, with D unresolved. The CDR3 spans 13 residues. The germline CDR1 and CDR2 sequences are SGHAT and FQNNGV. Trimming took off 5 bases at V and 9 bases at J, with 14 bases between the two ends. The CDR3 bases are TGTGCCAGCAGCGAGCGCCGGGAAGGGCCCCAGCATTTT. It specifies CASSERREGPQHF. Full variable domain (rest looked up from reference TRBV11-2 and TRBJ1-5): EAGVAQSPRYKIIEKRQSVAFWCNPISGHATLYWYQQILGQGPKLLIQFQNNGVVDDSQLPKDRFSAERLKGVDSTLKIQPAKLEDSAVYLCASSERREGPQHFGDGTRLSIL.

This clonotype appeared a few times. This rearrangement joins TRBV5-1 to TRBJ2-7; the D gene could be TRBD1 or TRBD2 (5 bases each). V was cut by 0 bases and J by 3 bases, with 7 bases left in between. Germline V lookup: CDR1 SGHRS, CDR2 YFSETQ. This CDR3 has 13 amino acids. The CDR3 reads CASSLGGFYEQYF. The DNA of the CDR3 is TGCGCCAGCAGCTTGGGGGGGTTCTACGAGCAGTACTTC.

By frequency in the sample, this clonotype is medium-sized. This chain uses TRBV12-3 or TRBV12-4 with TRBJ2-7; D is unresolved. V lost 4 bases, J lost 3 bases, and 22 bases lay in between. This CDR3 has 17 residues. The CDR3 protein is CASSSRPRDSERYEQYF. In DNA, the CDR3 is TGTGCCAGCAGTTCCCGACCTCGCGACTCGGAGCGCTACGAGCAGTACTTC.

In its sample, this clonotype was seen a few times. J is TRBJ2-3 and V is TRBV4-2; no reliable D call. The CDR3 loop spans 13 amino acids. Looked up from germline, CDR1 is LGHNA and CDR2 is YNFKEQ. V was clipped by 1 base and J by 7 bases, with 9 bases between them. The CDR3 region is CASSQGEAYTQYF. The CDR3 nucleotides are TGTGCCAGCAGCCAAGGAGAAGCGTATACGCAGTATTTT.

The chain links TRBV12-3 or TRBV12-4 to TRBJ2-1, with 8 bases fitting TRBD2. V shed 10 bases and J 7 bases; nucleotides not matched to a gene: 12. The CDR3 length is 14 residues. The CDR3 DNA reads TGTGCCACCCGTGGCGGGACTAGTTTAAATGAGCAGTTCTTC. Translated: CATRGGTSLNEQFF.

The V gene is TRBV12-3 or TRBV12-4, the J gene TRBJ2-5, with TRBD2 identical over 7 bases. This CDR3 comprises 15 residues. With V trimmed by 2 bases and J by 2 bases, 5 bases remained unmatched. CDR3 sequence (DNA): TGTGCCAGCAGTTTAAAGAGGGAGGGACAAGAGACCCAGTACTTC. This codes for CASSLKREGQETQYF.

Only a few counts were recorded for this clonotype. V is TRBV15 and J is TRBJ2-1, with D perhaps TRBD2 (5 bases). The CDR3 has 15 amino acids. Trimming left V 6 bases short and J 4 bases short, with 16 bases between. Germline lookup yields CDR1 LNHNV and CDR2 YYDKDF (reference sequence). The CDR3 reads CATSMERAPYNEQFF. The CDR3 DNA is TGTGCCACCAGTATGGAGAGGGCTCCGTACAATGAGCAGTTCTTC.

This clonotype has only a few counts. The gene calls are TRBV24-1 and TRBJ2-7; the D is unclear. The CDR3 runs 12 residues. Per the germline V gene, CDR1 is KGHDR and CDR2 is SFDVKD. Trimming took off 3 bases at V and 1 base at J, with 3 bases between the two ends. The CDR3 sequence is CATSDNSYEQYF. In nucleotides, the CDR3 is TGTGCCACCAGTGATAATTCCTACGAGCAGTACTTC.

This sequence joins TRBV7-9 and TRBJ1-2, with 9 bases matching TRBD1. Germline V gives CDR1 SEHNR, CDR2 FQNEAQ (reference sequence). This CDR3 contains 15 residues. The V segment lost 2 bases and the J segment 2 bases; nucleotides outside the gene matches: 3. The CDR3 DNA follows: TGTGCCAGCAGCTTACCGGGACAGGGAAACTATGGCTACACCTTC. Protein: CASSLPGQGNYGYTF.

V is TRBV9 and J is TRBJ1-1; 8 bases line up with TRBD1. Germline V CDR1 and CDR2: SGDLS, YYNGEE. The junction had 4 bases not matched to a gene; V was cut back by 2 bases and J by 4 bases. The CDR3 loop spans 14 amino acids. This CDR3 reads CASSVDRALTEAFF. CDR3 nucleotide sequence: TGTGCCAGCAGCGTGGACAGGGCCCTCACTGAAGCTTTCTTT.

This clonotype was seen more than once but under ten times. The chain has TRBV24-1 and TRBJ2-1, with D unresolved. Germline CDR1 KGHDR, CDR2 SFDVKD. The CDR3 runs 13 residues. V was clipped by 3 bases and J by 9 bases, with 11 bases between them. For the CDR3, the DNA is TGTGCCACCAGTGATGCCAGATGGGGTGAGCAGTTCTTC. Translating it yields CATSDARWGEQFF.

The rearrangement links TRBV7-9 to TRBJ1-1; no definite D call. The CDR3 loop spans 14 amino acids. The ends were cut back, 5 bases at V and 2 bases at J, with 12 bases in the middle. Looked up from germline, CDR1 is SEHNR and CDR2 is FQNEAQ (reference sequence). The CDR3 spells CASSPPEINTEAFF. The CDR3 coding sequence is TGTGCCAGCAGCCCCCCCGAGATTAACACTGAAGCTTTCTTT.